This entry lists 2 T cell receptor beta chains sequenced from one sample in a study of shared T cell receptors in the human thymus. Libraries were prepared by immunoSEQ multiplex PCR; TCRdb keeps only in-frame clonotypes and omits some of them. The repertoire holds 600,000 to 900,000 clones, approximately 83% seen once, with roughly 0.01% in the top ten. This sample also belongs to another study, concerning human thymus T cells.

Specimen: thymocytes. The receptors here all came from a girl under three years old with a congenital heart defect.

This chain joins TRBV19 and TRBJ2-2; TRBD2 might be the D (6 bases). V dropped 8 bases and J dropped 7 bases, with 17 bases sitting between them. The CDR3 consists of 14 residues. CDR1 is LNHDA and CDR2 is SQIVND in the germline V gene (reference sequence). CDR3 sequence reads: CASHGDSEGGELFF. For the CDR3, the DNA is TGTGCCAGTCACGGGGACTCGGAGGGCGGGGAGCTGTTTTTT. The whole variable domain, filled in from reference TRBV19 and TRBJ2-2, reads DGGITQSPKYLFRKEGQNVTLSCEQNLNHDAMYWYRQDPGQGLRLIYYSQIVNDFQKGDIAEGYSVSREKKESFPLTVTSAQKNPTAFYLCASHGDSEGGELFFGEGSRLTVL.

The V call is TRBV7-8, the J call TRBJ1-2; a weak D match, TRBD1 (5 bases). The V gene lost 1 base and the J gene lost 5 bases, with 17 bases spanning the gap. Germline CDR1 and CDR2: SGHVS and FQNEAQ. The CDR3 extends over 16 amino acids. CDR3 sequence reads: CASSLVGPQGLYGYTF. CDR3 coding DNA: TGTGCCAGCAGCTTAGTCGGCCCTCAGGGATTATATGGCTACACCTTC.